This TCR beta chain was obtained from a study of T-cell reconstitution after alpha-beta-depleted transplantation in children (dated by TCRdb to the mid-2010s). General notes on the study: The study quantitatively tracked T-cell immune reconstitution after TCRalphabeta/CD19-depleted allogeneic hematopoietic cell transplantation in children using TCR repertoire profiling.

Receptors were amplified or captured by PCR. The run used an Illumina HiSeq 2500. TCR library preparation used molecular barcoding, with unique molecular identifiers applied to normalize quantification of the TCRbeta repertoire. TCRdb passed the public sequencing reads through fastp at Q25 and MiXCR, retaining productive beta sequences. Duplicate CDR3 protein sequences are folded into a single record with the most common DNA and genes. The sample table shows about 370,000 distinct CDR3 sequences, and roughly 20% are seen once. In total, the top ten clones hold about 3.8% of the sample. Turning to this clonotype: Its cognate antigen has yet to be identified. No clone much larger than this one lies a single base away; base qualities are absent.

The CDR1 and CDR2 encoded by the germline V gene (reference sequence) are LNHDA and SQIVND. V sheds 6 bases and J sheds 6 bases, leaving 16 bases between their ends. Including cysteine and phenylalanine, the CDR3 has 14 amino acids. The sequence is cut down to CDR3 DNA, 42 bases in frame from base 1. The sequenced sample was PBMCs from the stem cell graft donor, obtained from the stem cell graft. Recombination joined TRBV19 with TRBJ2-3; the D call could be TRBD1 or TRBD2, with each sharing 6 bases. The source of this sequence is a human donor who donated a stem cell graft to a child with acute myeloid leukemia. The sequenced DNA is TGTGCCAGTAGACTCCACATGGGGGGCGATACGCAGTATTTT. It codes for CASRLHMGGDTQYF.